One sample yielded the 29 T cell receptor beta chains listed below, sequenced in a study of blood T cell repertoires in COVID-19. TCRdb's copy holds only in-frame clones and misses some; the assay was immunoSEQ multiplex PCR. Seen here are roughly 78,000 clones, 83% observed once, and the top ten hold 18%. The sample comprised peripheral blood. These receptors all come from a woman older than 75 with acute or convalescent COVID-19.

The chain employs TRBV10-3 and TRBJ2-3, with no clear D. In germline, CDR1 is ENHRY, CDR2 SYGVKD. The CDR3 length is 16 residues. The germline V and J ends were trimmed by 2 bases and 2 bases, with 14 bases remaining between them. The CDR3 nucleotides are TGTGCCATCAGTGAGGCCGGCCGGGTAGCCACAGATACGCAGTATTTT. This translates into CAISEAGRVATDTQYF.

The chain uses TRBV20-1 and TRBJ2-1, with 7 bases that match TRBD2. V shed 3 bases, J shed 8 bases, and the junction held 7 bases outside the gene matches. This CDR3 contains 13 residues. Germline loops: CDR1 DFQATT, CDR2 SNEGSKA (reference sequence). In nucleotides, the CDR3 is TGCAGTGCTAGTGGGGGAGGGTCGGATGAGCAGTTCTTC. Protein product: CSASGGGSDEQFF.

V and J are TRBV7-2 and TRBJ2-2, with TRBD1 identical over 8 bases. The germline gives CDR1 SGHTA, CDR2 FQGNSA. The CDR3 spans 15 residues. Trimming at V came to 3 bases and at J to 5 bases, leaving 5 bases not matched to a gene. The CDR3 region has the DNA TGTGCCAGCAGCTTTGCCAGGGGGCATACCGGGGAGCTGTTTTTT. Its protein product is CASSFARGHTGELFF. The entire variable domain, with the rest obtained from reference TRBV7-2 and TRBJ2-2, is as follows: GAGVSQSPSNKVTEKGKDVELRCDPISGHTALYWYRQSLGQGLEFLIYFQGNSAPDKSGLPSDRFSAERTGGSVSTLTIQRTQQEDSAVYLCASSFARGHTGELFFGEGSRLTVL.

J is TRBJ2-6 and V is TRBV5-1; D is possibly TRBD1 (6 bases). Trimming left V 3 bases short and J 1 base short, with 14 bases between. CDR1 and CDR2 from the germline V gene are SGHRS and YFSETQ. The CDR3 loop spans 17 amino acids. The CDR3 loop reads CASSSDSNPSGANVLTF. CDR3 in DNA: TGCGCCAGCAGCTCGGACAGCAACCCATCTGGGGCCAACGTCCTGACTTTC.

J is TRBJ1-5 and V is TRBV19, with 10 bases that match TRBD1. CDR1 and CDR2 (germline): LNHDA, SQIVND (reference sequence). This CDR3 contains 14 residues. The V and J ends lost 9 bases and 6 bases, in that order; junction bases with no gene match: 8. CDR3 residues: CASSRDRGLQPQHF. In DNA form, the CDR3 reads TGTGCCAGCAGCCGGGACAGGGGACTTCAGCCCCAGCATTTT. The variable domain in full, with the rest retrieved from reference TRBV19 and TRBJ1-5, is DGGITQSPKYLFRKEGQNVTLSCEQNLNHDAMYWYRQDPGQGLRLIYYSQIVNDFQKGDIAEGYSVSREKKESFPLTVTSAQKNPTAFYLCASSRDRGLQPQHFGDGTRLSIL.

The chain carries TRBV24-1 and TRBJ2-3; 8 positions match TRBD1. CDR1 and CDR2 (germline): KGHDR, SFDVKD. CDR3 length: 15 amino acids. V dropped 5 bases and J dropped 4; count of bases not matched to a gene: 7. For the CDR3, the DNA is TGTGCCACCAGTGCCCCAGGGGGCTCCGCAGATACGCAGTATTTT. This gives the protein CATSAPGGSADTQYF.

The V and J genes are TRBV3-1 (or the pseudogene TRBV3-2) and TRBJ1-4; possibly TRBD1 for D (5 bases). Trimming removed 4 bases at V and 8 bases at J, with 11 bases between. The CDR3 spans 13 residues. The germline CDR1 and CDR2 sequences are LGHDT and YNNKEL (reference sequence). As DNA, the CDR3 is TGTGCCAGCAGCCCAGGGCGGTACGAAAAACTGTTTTTT. Translation: CASSPGRYEKLFF.

The chain carries TRBV5-1 and TRBJ2-7; 8 nucleotides line up with TRBD1. The V segment lost 7 bases and the J segment 3 bases; nucleotides outside the gene matches: 12. From germline, CDR1 is SGHRS and CDR2 YFSETQ. The CDR3 runs to 15 residues. CDR3 DNA sequence: TGCGCCAGCCGACGTGGGACAGGTTCAGTCTACGAGCAGTACTTC. It yields the protein CASRRGTGSVYEQYF.

This chain joins TRBV6-5 and TRBJ1-5, with D possibly being TRBD1 (6 bases). The CDR3 has 14 residues. V lost 5 bases to trimming and J lost 4 bases, with 12 bases between them. The V gene's germline CDR1 is MNHEY and CDR2 SVGAGI. The CDR3 here is CASSPETGNQPQHF. The CDR3, as DNA: TGTGCCAGCAGTCCCGAAACAGGGAATCAGCCCCAGCATTTT.

This chain connects TRBV27 to TRBJ2-7; TRBD2 matches at 12 bases. V was clipped by 3 bases and J by 4 bases; unmatched bases: 4. This CDR3 is 15 amino acids long. From germline, CDR1 is MNHEY and CDR2 SMNVEV (reference sequence). The CDR3 bases are TGTGCCAGCAGTTTGACTAGCGGGAGTGGGTACGAGCAGTACTTC. Encoded protein: CASSLTSGSGYEQYF.

V is TRBV18 and J is TRBJ2-7; D may be TRBD1 (5 bases). This CDR3 contains 14 residues. Trimming left V 6 bases short and J 0 bases short, with 12 bases between. Looked up from germline, CDR1 is KGHSH and CDR2 is LQKENI. The CDR3 protein is CASSPSDSSYEQYF. The CDR3 nucleotides read TGTGCCAGCTCCCCCTCAGACAGCTCCTACGAGCAGTACTTC.

The rearrangement uses TRBV28 and TRBJ1-5; D perhaps matches TRBD1 (6 bases). V lost 2 bases, J lost 0 bases, and 11 bases lay in between. The CDR3 has 16 residues. Per germline, CDR1 MDHEN and CDR2 SYDVKM. The CDR3 DNA sequence: TGTGCCAGCAGTTTACCTCAGGGGAGTAGCAATCAGCCCCAGCATTTT. Its translation is CASSLPQGSSNQPQHF.

The chain couples TRBV27 to TRBJ1-6; D gene uncertain. V was clipped by 2 bases and J by 8 bases, with 13 bases between them. Germline assignment: CDR1 MNHEY and CDR2 SMNVEV (reference sequence). This CDR3 is built from 15 residues. CDR3 DNA sequence: TGTGCCAGCAGTTTAACGCGGGCAAGAGATTCACCCCTCCACTTT. This gives the protein CASSLTRARDSPLHF.

This chain links TRBV5-8 with TRBJ1-4; 9 positions match TRBD1. Trimming cost V 4 bases and J 8 bases; bases outside gene matches: 15. This CDR3 has 17 amino acids. CDR1 and CDR2 from the germline V gene are SGHTS and YDEGEE. For the CDR3, the DNA is TGTGCCAGCAGCAAACCGGGACAGGGTGGGGGTACCGAAAAACTGTTTTTT. Protein product: CASSKPGQGGGTEKLFF.

The chain recombines TRBV10-3 with TRBJ1-1, with D perhaps matching TRBD1 (6 bases). Between the trimmed V and J ends, which lost 7 bases and 0 bases, there was a span of 15 bases. This CDR3 has 15 residues. Germline values: CDR1 ENHRY, CDR2 SYGVKD. The CDR3 coding sequence is TGTGCCATCAAGGGGGGGCTCGGCATGAACACTGAAGCTTTCTTT. Translated: CAIKGGLGMNTEAFF.

This clone was seen only once. This sequence joins TRBV7-9 and TRBJ2-7; 7 nucleotides line up with TRBD1. The V gene end was trimmed by 7 bases and the J gene end by 4 bases; junction bases not matched to a gene: 10. Germline-derived CDR1 and CDR2 are SEHNR and FQNEAQ (reference sequence). The CDR3 totals 14 residues. CDR3 DNA sequence: TGTGCCAGCACGCCACAGGGGAGTTCTTACGAGCAGTACTTC. Translating gives CASTPQGSSYEQYF.

The chain has TRBV3-1 (or the pseudogene TRBV3-2) and TRBJ2-1, with D possibly TRBD1 on 6 matching bases. This CDR3 spans 13 amino acids. Germline V CDR1 and CDR2: LGHDT, YNNKEL (reference sequence). V lost 5 bases, J lost 9 bases, and 14 bases lay in between. CDR3 DNA sequence: TGTGCCAGCAGCTGGCAGGGGAAGAGTGAGCAGTTCTTC. Translating it yields CASSWQGKSEQFF.

This clone was seen only once. The rearrangement links TRBV6-1 to TRBJ2-7, with D possibly TRBD1 on 5 matching bases. V lost 3 bases to trimming and J lost 1 base, with 10 bases between them. This CDR3 spans 14 amino acids. CDR1 and CDR2 from the germline V gene are MNHNS and SASEGT. The CDR3 loop reads CASSDRAISYEQYF. The DNA for the CDR3 is TGTGCCAGCAGTGACAGGGCTATTTCCTACGAGCAGTACTTC.

This chain links TRBV5-1 with TRBJ1-5, with D maybe TRBD1 (5 bases). The germline V gene has CDR1 SGHRS and CDR2 YFSETQ. V was cut by 4 bases and J by 3 bases, with 8 bases left in between. This CDR3 contains 13 residues. The CDR3 region has the DNA TGCGCCAGCAGCGAAGGGGTCAATCAGCCCCAGCATTTT. Translation gives CASSEGVNQPQHF.

The chain joins TRBV2 to TRBJ2-1; TRBD1 agrees at 7 bases. In germline, CDR1 is SNHLY, CDR2 FYNNEI. The CDR3 contains 15 residues. J gave up 0 bases and V 6 bases, and 5 bases lay outside the gene matches. The CDR3, as DNA: TGTGCCAGCAGGCCGACAGGGTTCTCCTACAATGAGCAGTTCTTC. This gives the protein CASRPTGFSYNEQFF. The complete variable domain, with remaining parts taken from reference TRBV2 and TRBJ2-1, reads EPEVTQTPSHQVTQMGQEVILRCVPISNHLYFYWYRQILGQKVEFLVSFYNNEISEKSEIFDDQFSVERPDGSNFTLKIRSTKLEDSAMYFCASRPTGFSYNEQFFGPGTRLTVL.

This chain uses TRBV30 with TRBJ1-3; 7 nucleotides align to TRBD1. The CDR3 spans 14 residues. The germline CDR1 and CDR2 sequences are GTSNPN and SVGIG (reference sequence). V lost 3 bases, J lost 5 bases, and 7 bases stayed unmatched. CDR3 region: CAWRDDRDRNTIYF. The CDR3 nucleotides read TGTGCCTGGAGGGACGACAGGGATCGAAACACCATATATTTT.

The V and J genes are TRBV27 and TRBJ2-3, with a weak D call TRBD2 (5 bases). CDR3 size: 13 residues. Germline lookup yields CDR1 MNHEY and CDR2 SMNVEV (reference sequence). The germline V and J ends were trimmed by 6 bases and 5 bases, with 12 bases remaining between them. CDR3 loop: CASRPFSEDTQYF. Written as DNA, the CDR3 is TGTGCCAGCAGACCCTTTAGCGAAGATACGCAGTATTTT.

The V gene is TRBV19, the J gene TRBJ1-2; the D is unclear. Per germline, CDR1 LNHDA and CDR2 SQIVND (reference sequence). The CDR3 contains 16 residues. Deletions cut 1 base from V and 2 bases from J, with 14 bases between. The CDR3 sequence is CASSIGSSGRNYGYTF. The CDR3 DNA sequence: TGTGCCAGTAGTATAGGCTCGAGCGGAAGGAACTATGGCTACACCTTC.

The chain recombines TRBV7-8 with TRBJ2-7, with 8 bases matching TRBD1. V shed 2 bases and J 7 bases; nucleotides not matched to a gene: 10. The CDR3 spans 15 residues. The germline V gene has CDR1 SGHVS and CDR2 FQNEAQ. The CDR3 here is CASSLRGQGVGEQYF. In DNA form, the CDR3 reads TGTGCCAGCAGCTTAAGAGGACAGGGTGTCGGTGAGCAGTACTTC. Full variable domain (remainder filled in from reference TRBV7-8 and TRBJ2-7): GAGVSQSPRYKVAKRGQDVALRCDPISGHVSLFWYQQALGQGPEFLTYFQNEAQLDKSGLPSDRFFAERPEGSVSTLKIQRTQQEDSAVYLCASSLRGQGVGEQYFGPGTRLTVT.

This sequence joins TRBV24-1 and TRBJ2-2, with D unresolved. Trimming stripped 5 bases from V and 3 bases from J, with 9 bases between. Germline loops: CDR1 KGHDR, CDR2 SFDVKD. The CDR3 runs 14 residues. CDR3 protein: CATSANSYTGELFF. CDR3 DNA: TGTGCCACCAGTGCCAACAGCTACACCGGGGAGCTGTTTTTT.

The CDR3 DNA reads TGCAGCGTTGATGGAGGACAGGGGGCAAACATTCAGTACTTC. Translated: CSVDGGQGANIQYF. This chain links TRBV29-1 with TRBJ2-4; 11 bases map to TRBD1. This CDR3 is built from 14 residues. V was clipped by 3 bases and J by 6 bases; unmatched bases: 4. The germline CDR1 and CDR2 sequences are SQVTM and ANQGSEA.

V usage is TRBV29-1 and J usage is TRBJ2-5; TRBD1 aligns across 10 bases. V shed 6 bases, J shed 7 bases, and the junction held 14 bases outside the gene matches. CDR1 is SQVTM, CDR2 ANQGSEA, per germline. This CDR3 has 15 amino acids. The CDR3 region is CSVRAGTGVRGTQYF. The CDR3 DNA follows: TGCAGCGTGAGAGCCGGGACAGGGGTACGGGGGACCCAGTACTTC.

The rearrangement links TRBV14 to TRBJ2-4; 14 bases match TRBD2. J lost 0 bases, V lost 6 bases, and 10 bases had no gene match. The CDR3 is 19 amino acids. The V gene's germline CDR1 is SGHDN and CDR2 FVKESK. The CDR3 nucleotides are TGTGCCAGCAGTATAAAGGGACTAGCGGGAGTGGGAGCCAAAAACATTCAGTACTTC. Translated, it gives CASSIKGLAGVGAKNIQYF.

This clone was detected once. The chain carries TRBV15 and TRBJ1-3; 8 bases fit TRBD1. The germline gives CDR1 LNHNV, CDR2 YYDKDF (reference sequence). CDR3 length: 17 residues. Trimming cost V 0 bases and J 3 bases; bases outside gene matches: 7. In DNA form, the CDR3 reads TGTGCCACCAGCAGAGACCGGGACAGGACAAGTGGAAACACCATATATTTT. Translated: CATSRDRDRTSGNTIYF.